A single T cell receptor beta chain is shown here with its context. The data originate from a study of CD8 T cells in Susac syndrome. With random hexamers, 0.5 to 1 ug RNA was reverse transcribed. Using its own MiXCR run on the immunoSEQ multiplex PCR reads, TCRdb lists one record per CDR3 protein. Counted here are some 150,000 distinct CDR3 sequences, 90% to 96% occurring once; the ten biggest clones make up about 0.08%. Deletions cut 1 base from V and 4 bases from J, with 5 bases between. The germline CDR1 and CDR2 sequences are LGHNA and YNFKEQ. This CDR3 contains 13 residues. This TCR came from a human donor with Susac syndrome. Sequenced sample: CD4+ T cells from PBMCs. The chain links TRBV4-2 to TRBJ1-5; D remains unclear. In DNA, the CDR3 is TGTGCCAGCAGCCAAGCTTCAAATCAGCCCCAGCATTTT. It encodes CASSQASNQPQHF.